These 5 T cell receptor beta chains originate from one sample sequenced in a study of blood T cell repertoires in COVID-19. Profiled with immunoSEQ multiplex PCR; TCRdb holds only in-frame clones, not every one. Of fewer than 75,000 clones in the sample, roughly nine tenths were seen once. Sequenced: peripheral blood. The receptors stem from a man aged 55 to 70 with acute or convalescent COVID-19.

The gene calls are TRBV21-1 and TRBJ2-1; the table names TRBD2, a call not compared with the DNA. TRBV21-1 is described as a pseudogene. CDR3 length equals 15 residues. The CDR3 protein is CASSTVAGTYNEQFF. The CDR3, as DNA: TGTGCCAGCAGCACTGTAGCGGGGACGTACAATGAGCAGTTCTTC.

This clone was seen more than once but under ten times. This sequence joins TRBV30 and TRBJ2-1; maybe TRBD1 (6 bases). Germline CDR1 is GTSNPN and CDR2 is SVGIG (reference sequence). This CDR3 spans 12 amino acids. The V gene lost 8 bases and the J gene lost 0 bases, with 8 bases spanning the gap. CDR3 nucleotide sequence: TGTGCCCAGGGGTTCTCCTACAATGAGCAGTTCTTC. It specifies CAQGFSYNEQFF.

The chain uses TRBV9 and TRBJ1-1; D is uncertain. V was trimmed by 0 bases and J by 0 bases, leaving 15 bases between them. From germline, CDR1 is SGDLS and CDR2 YYNGEE. The CDR3 extends over 17 amino acids. CDR3 bases: TGTGCCAGCAGCGTAGACGGGCCCGCGGGAGTGAACACTGAAGCTTTCTTT. Translation: CASSVDGPAGVNTEAFF.

The chain recombines TRBV18 with TRBJ1-3; TRBD1 matches 12 bases. Germline trimming cut 3 bases from V and 0 bases from J; bases unmatched to any gene: 6. The CDR3 runs to 18 residues. CDR1 is KGHSH, CDR2 LQKENI, per germline. The CDR3: CASSPPGQGAYSGNTIYF. In DNA, the CDR3 is TGTGCCAGCTCACCGCCGGGACAGGGGGCTTACTCTGGAAACACCATATATTTT.

This chain uses TRBV5-1 with TRBJ2-7; D is possibly TRBD1 (5 bases). V gave up 4 bases and J gave up 1 base, with 12 bases separating them. The germline V gene encodes CDR1 SGHRS and CDR2 YFSETQ. The length of the CDR3 is 14 residues. In DNA, the CDR3 is TGCGCCAGCAGCATAGAAAAGGGGTCCTACGAGCAGTACTTC. Protein product: CASSIEKGSYEQYF. Supplemented by reference TRBV5-1 and TRBJ2-7, the full variable domain reads KAGVTQTPRYLIKTRGQQVTLSCSPISGHRSVSWYQQTPGQGLQFLFEYFSETQRNKGNFPGRFSGRQFSNSRSEMNVSTLELGDSALYLCASSIEKGSYEQYFGPGTRLTVT.